This T cell receptor (beta chain) was sequenced during a study of T cells in Graves' hyperthyroidism and ophthalmopathy. Broader study findings: Blood shared most expanded thyroid clonotypes above 0.001.

Germline V gene data show CDR1 as SGHAT and CDR2 as FQNNGV. The CDR3 has 15 residues. Trimming stripped 1 base from V and 3 bases from J, with 13 bases between. Patients aged 18 to 65 had newly diagnosed hyperthyroidism of under 2 months' duration. Out of approximately 10 ml of fresh peripheral blood came the PBMCs. This clonotype was observed many times. Its antigen is unknown. TCR beta CDR3 sequences were amplified from RNA transcripts. First-round RT-PCR of the TCR CDR3 relied on the HTBI primer set. From the multiplex PCR reads, TCRdb called clonotypes with MiXCR, one entry per CDR3 protein. The sample contains approximately 590,000 distinct CDR3 sequences, 15% to 17% of which appear only once.

This chain joins TRBV11-2 and TRBJ2-7, with a weak D call TRBD2 (6 bases). This clonotype was sampled from a woman aged 25 to 39 with Graves' hyperthyroidism. The sample consisted of blood. The CDR3: CASSLAGSGDYEQYF. CDR3 sequence (DNA): TGTGCCAGCAGCTTAGCTGGGTCGGGAGACTACGAGCAGTACTTC.